Following are 26 T cell receptor beta chains from one sample sequenced in a study of T-cell reconstitution after alpha-beta-depleted transplantation in children. A library of TCRbeta sequences, prepared with unique molecular identifiers, was generated. Via MiXCR, TCRdb re-called the PCR reads, giving one row per CDR3 protein. The table includes some 180,000 distinct CDR3 sequences, roughly 6.6% detected once. The source material was PBMCs, sampled before TCRalphabeta/CD19-depleted stem cell transplant. All receptors derive from a boy between 2 and 10 years old with acute lymphoblastic leukemia, due to receive a stem cell transplant.

Many counts were recorded for this clonotype. This chain joins TRBV7-2 and TRBJ2-1; 8 bases align to TRBD1. V shed 4 bases, J shed 7 bases, and the junction held 9 bases outside the gene matches. CDR3 length equals 15 residues. Germline V gene data show CDR1 as SGHTA and CDR2 as FQGNSA. The CDR3 nucleotides read TGTGCCAGCAGCTCCCAACAGGGGGGAAATAATGAGCAGTTCTTC. Residues: CASSSQQGGNNEQFF. Looking up the rest from reference TRBV7-2 and TRBJ2-1 gives the full variable domain: GAGVSQSPSNKVTEKGKDVELRCDPISGHTALYWYRQSLGQGLEFLIYFQGNSAPDKSGLPSDRFSAERTGGSVSTLTIQRTQQEDSAVYLCASSSQQGGNNEQFFGPGTRLTVL.

This clonotype was detected a few times. This rearrangement joins TRBV3-1 to TRBJ2-3; D might be TRBD1 (6 bases). Germline values: CDR1 LGHDT, CDR2 YNNKEL (reference sequence). The CDR3 is 16 residues long. Trimming shortened V by 5 bases and J by 2 bases, and 17 bases separated the two germline ends. CDR3: CASSDNLRDNTDTQYF. The CDR3 coding sequence is TGTGCCAGCAGCGACAATCTCCGGGACAACACAGATACGCAGTATTTT.

The chain joins TRBV6-5 to TRBJ2-4; D tentatively fits TRBD1 or TRBD2 (5 bases each). Germline V CDR1 and CDR2: MNHEY, SVGAGI. V shed 2 bases and J shed 1 base, with 12 bases lying between them. The CDR3 length is 16 residues. For the CDR3, the DNA is TGTGCCAGCAGTTACATTGAGGGGATGGCCAAAAACATTCAGTACTTC. It is translated as CASSYIEGMAKNIQYF.

This clonotype was counted a few times. This rearrangement joins TRBV28 to TRBJ2-1; D gene ambiguous. The V and J ends lost 9 bases and 6 bases respectively, with 12 bases between them. The germline V gene has CDR1 MDHEN and CDR2 SYDVKM. The CDR3 has 12 amino acids. CDR3 amino acids: CASERQVNEQFF. The CDR3 DNA sequence: TGTGCCAGTGAAAGGCAGGTCAATGAGCAGTTCTTC.

This sequence joins TRBV27 and TRBJ1-2; 7 positions match TRBD1. CDR3 size: 14 residues. The ends lost 5 bases at V and 2 bases at J; junction bases unmatched: 5. Germline values: CDR1 MNHEY, CDR2 SMNVEV (reference sequence). CDR3 sequence: CASSPGTENYGYTF. Written as DNA, the CDR3 is TGTGCCAGCAGTCCGGGGACAGAAAACTATGGCTACACCTTC.

Many counts were recorded for this clonotype. J is TRBJ2-1 and V is TRBV15; 7 nucleotides match TRBD2. This CDR3 is 14 amino acids long. V trimming: 5 bases; J trimming: 4 bases; junction bases outside the gene matches: 5. Germline V gene sequence: CDR1 LNHNV, CDR2 YYDKDF (reference sequence). CDR3 protein: CATSGGGKYNEQFF. The CDR3 coding sequence is TGTGCCACCAGCGGGGGAGGGAAATACAATGAGCAGTTCTTC.

This clonotype has only a few counts. V gene TRBV19 combines with J gene TRBJ2-1, with 9 bases identical to TRBD2. The length of the CDR3 is 13 residues. The germline V gene encodes CDR1 LNHDA and CDR2 SQIVND (reference sequence). With 7 bases clipped from V and 10 bases from J, the junction kept 8 bases outside the gene matches. For the CDR3, the DNA is TGTGCCAGTACTGCGGGAGGGCTATTGGAGCAGTTCTTC. Its translation is CASTAGGLLEQFF.

With regard to this clonotype: A clone one base away is much larger, so this may be a read error. The gene calls are TRBV9 and TRBJ2-7, with D possibly TRBD2 on 7 matching bases. CDR1 and CDR2 from the germline V gene are SGDLS and YYNGEE. CDR3 length equals 14 residues. The ends were cut back, 4 bases at V and 5 bases at J, with 16 bases in the middle. CDR3 nucleotides: TGTGCCAGCAGCAAGGGGGGGTCCGTCAACGAGCAGTACTTC. Protein product: CASSKGGSVNEQYF.

This clonotype has ten or more counts. The chain employs TRBV4-3 and TRBJ2-5, with D uncertain. Between the trimmed V and J ends, which lost 1 base and 5 bases, there was a span of 8 bases. CDR3 length: 13 amino acids. Germline V lookup: CDR1 LGHNA, CDR2 YSLEER. CDR3 nucleotides: TGCGCCAGCAGCCAAGGGGCTCGGGAGACCCAGTACTTC. It is translated as CASSQGARETQYF.

This clonotype was seen at least ten times. This chain connects TRBV20-1 to TRBJ2-1, with 7 bases aligning to TRBD2. Germline values: CDR1 DFQATT, CDR2 SNEGSKA (reference sequence). With V trimmed by 4 bases and J by 0 bases, 12 bases remained unmatched. The CDR3 runs to 17 residues. The CDR3 region has the DNA TGCAGTGCTACCCACGGGGGGAGGCCTGGCTCCTACAATGAGCAGTTCTTC. Translation gives CSATHGGRPGSYNEQFF.

The gene calls are TRBV11-2 and TRBJ2-5, with 11 positions matching TRBD1. The CDR3 sequence is 16 residues long. The junction had 9 bases not matched to a gene; V was cut back by 4 bases and J by 5 bases. Germline V gene lookup returns CDR1 SGHAT and CDR2 FQNNGV. The CDR3 protein is CASSSNGQGAGETQYF. CDR3 nucleotides: TGTGCCAGCAGCTCCAACGGACAGGGGGCGGGGGAGACCCAGTACTTC.

This clonotype was seen ten or more times. The chain employs TRBV7-9 and TRBJ2-7; possible D gene TRBD2, 6 bases. In germline, CDR1 is SEHNR, CDR2 FQNEAQ (reference sequence). V lost 4 bases and J lost 4, with 8 bases in between. This CDR3 has 12 amino acids. DNA for the CDR3: TGTGCCAGCAGCTGGGGGACTTACGAGCAGTACTTC. Encoded protein: CASSWGTYEQYF.

This clonotype was detected only a few times. The chain has TRBV7-9 and TRBJ2-1; D unresolved. The ends were cut back, 3 bases at V and 8 bases at J, with 5 bases in the middle. Germline CDR1 SEHNR, CDR2 FQNEAQ (reference sequence). This CDR3 contains 11 residues. The CDR3 protein is CASSFIYEQFF. DNA for the CDR3: TGTGCCAGCAGCTTTATATATGAGCAGTTCTTC.

This clonotype was counted ten times or more. The chain has TRBV28 and TRBJ2-3; TRBD2 matches 14 bases. V lost 4 bases and J lost 2; bases outside the gene matches: 14. The germline V gene encodes CDR1 MDHEN and CDR2 SYDVKM. The CDR3 loop spans 20 amino acids. In nucleotides, the CDR3 is TGTGCCAGCAGTTCCTGGACTAGCGGGGGGCCAAGAGCTGCCACAGATACGCAGTATTTT. It encodes CASSSWTSGGPRAATDTQYF. The whole variable domain, remainder taken from reference TRBV28 and TRBJ2-3, is DVKVTQSSRYLVKRTGEKVFLECVQDMDHENMFWYRQDPGLGLRLIYFSYDVKMKEKGDIPEGYSVSREKKERFSLILESASTNQTSMYLCASSSWTSGGPRAATDTQYFGPGTRLTVL.

This clonotype was counted between two and nine times. The rearrangement links TRBV12-3 or TRBV12-4 to TRBJ2-6; 7 bases map to TRBD1. This CDR3 is 19 amino acids long. V shed 2 bases, J shed 0 bases, and the junction held 10 bases outside the gene matches. CDR3 region: CASSLHRGKRSSGANVLTF. In DNA, the CDR3 is TGTGCCAGCAGTTTACACAGGGGAAAGAGGAGCTCTGGGGCCAACGTCCTGACTTTC.

This clonotype was recorded many times. The V and J genes are TRBV6-5 and TRBJ2-7; 7 bases align to TRBD1. The CDR3 is 11 residues long. The germline gives CDR1 MNHEY, CDR2 SVGAGI. The junction had 3 bases not matched to a gene; V was cut back by 10 bases and J by 3 bases. The CDR3 protein is CATTGVYEQYF. CDR3 nucleotides: TGTGCCACCACAGGGGTCTACGAGCAGTACTTC.

At least ten counts were recorded for this clonotype. The rearrangement joins TRBV2 to TRBJ2-6; no firm D call. Germline values: CDR1 SNHLY, CDR2 FYNNEI. With 6 bases removed from V and 2 bases from J, the gap between germline ends came to 8 bases. The CDR3 length is 14 residues. The CDR3 DNA sequence: TGTGCCAGCAGCCTGCTGACTGGGGCCAACGTCCTGACTTTC. Translated, it gives CASSLLTGANVLTF.

This clonotype was seen at least ten times. The J gene is TRBJ1-6, the V gene TRBV5-1; no clear D. The CDR3 has 15 residues. Per the germline V gene, CDR1 is SGHRS and CDR2 is YFSETQ. The V end was cut by 2 bases, the J end by 5 bases, with 11 bases between. The CDR3 here is CASSFAGEDNSPLHF. The CDR3 DNA reads TGCGCCAGCAGCTTCGCGGGTGAAGATAATTCACCCCTCCACTTT.

There are many counts of this clonotype. The chain recombines TRBV6-2 or TRBV6-3 with TRBJ2-1; 10 bases agree with TRBD2. V shed 2 bases, J shed 7 bases, and the junction held 8 bases outside the gene matches. The CDR3 is made up of 16 amino acids. Germline CDR1 and CDR2: MNHEY and SVGEGT. The CDR3, as DNA: TGTGCCAGCAGTTACGCCGGGGCTAGCGGGAGAAATGAGCAGTTCTTC. Translating gives CASSYAGASGRNEQFF.

A few counts support this clonotype. The J gene is TRBJ2-7, the V gene TRBV29-1, with D unresolved. The ends were cut back, 3 bases at V and 0 bases at J, with 9 bases in the middle. CDR3 length equals 13 residues. The germline V gene has CDR1 SQVTM and CDR2 ANQGSEA. CDR3 protein: CSVDGPSSYEQYF. As DNA, the CDR3 is TGCAGCGTTGATGGTCCTAGCTCCTACGAGCAGTACTTC.

This clonotype appeared a few times. The V call is TRBV28, the J call TRBJ2-2; no definite D call. Looked up from germline, CDR1 is MDHEN and CDR2 is SYDVKM. The CDR3 is 14 residues long. The V end was cut by 3 bases, the J end by 4 bases, with 9 bases between. The CDR3 DNA follows: TGTGCCAGCAGTTTCTTGATTACCACCGGGGAGCTGTTTTTT. Amino acid sequence: CASSFLITTGELFF.

This clonotype appeared many times. The chain recombines TRBV20-1 with TRBJ2-7, with a possible D match to TRBD1 (5 bases). This CDR3 comprises 12 residues. The V gene's germline CDR1 is DFQATT and CDR2 SNEGSKA (reference sequence). The ends were cut back, 6 bases at V and 4 bases at J, with 13 bases in the middle. CDR3 nucleotide sequence: TGCAGTGCCCAACCCGACAGATACGAGCAGTACTTC. It encodes CSAQPDRYEQYF.

This clonotype has at least ten counts. The V call is TRBV7-2, the J call TRBJ1-4, with D unresolved. Germline V gives CDR1 SGHTA, CDR2 FQGNSA. The CDR3 is made up of 17 amino acids. The V end lost 2 bases, the J end lost 0 bases, and 13 bases lay between the germline ends. DNA for the CDR3: TGTGCCAGCAGCTTATCTAGAGCAAAGGCAACTAATGAAAAACTGTTTTTT. This gives the protein CASSLSRAKATNEKLFF. The full variable domain, its missing parts supplied by reference TRBV7-2 and TRBJ1-4, is GAGVSQSPSNKVTEKGKDVELRCDPISGHTALYWYRQSLGQGLEFLIYFQGNSAPDKSGLPSDRFSAERTGGSVSTLTIQRTQQEDSAVYLCASSLSRAKATNEKLFFGSGTQLSVL.

The V call is TRBV28, the J call TRBJ2-2; 9 bases match TRBD1. The germline gives CDR1 MDHEN, CDR2 SYDVKM. The V gene end was trimmed by 3 bases and the J gene end by 8 bases; junction bases not matched to a gene: 7. CDR3 length: 15 residues. CDR3 protein: CASSFRDRVYGELFF. CDR3 bases: TGTGCCAGCAGTTTCCGGGACAGGGTTTATGGGGAGCTGTTTTTT.

This clonotype was counted at least ten times. The chain is built from TRBV15 and TRBJ2-7; 7 bases line up with TRBD2. The CDR3 totals 17 residues. Unmatched junction bases numbered 14, after V lost 3 bases and J lost 3 bases. Germline V lookup: CDR1 LNHNV, CDR2 YYDKDF (reference sequence). The CDR3 region is CATSSLSSQRGIYEQYF. The CDR3 DNA follows: TGTGCCACCAGCAGTCTCTCCAGCCAGCGGGGAATCTACGAGCAGTACTTC.

The gene calls are TRBV12-3 or TRBV12-4 and TRBJ1-5; 10 bases map to TRBD1. V gave up 3 bases and J gave up 6 bases; unmatched junction bases: 5. The CDR3 covers 15 residues. This CDR3 reads CASSLGQGMPQPQHF. DNA of the CDR3: TGTGCCAGCAGTTTGGGACAGGGGATGCCTCAGCCCCAGCATTTT.